Below, 11 T cell receptor beta chains from the same sample are listed, as sequenced in a study of vaccination effects on CD4 cells after COVID-19. No antigen is known for these receptors. Repertoires were generated with immunoSEQ multiplex PCR, while TCRdb's copy carries only in-frame clones and drops some. The profile shows around 36,000 clones, roughly 70% of them singletons. In the ViraFEST assay, antigen-specific CD4+ clonotypes were identified by expansion after peptide-pool stimulation. Subsequent to about 10 days of culture, CD4+ T cells were isolated. In the vaccine recipients, nucleocapsid antibodies were negative and there was no prior SARS-CoV-2 infection. The sequences come from CD4+ T cells from PBMCs cultured with SARS-CoV-2 spike peptides, collected before COVID-19 vaccination. All receptors derive from a human donor who received a COVID-19 vaccine.

This clone showed up just once. V gene TRBV9 combines with J gene TRBJ2-5; D is tentatively TRBD1 or TRBD2 (5 bases each). The V gene lost 7 bases and the J gene lost 5 bases, with 15 bases spanning the gap. The V gene's germline CDR1 is SGDLS and CDR2 YYNGEE. The CDR3 extends over 13 amino acids. As DNA, the CDR3 is TGTGCCAGCGGCCCCGGGGCGTTGGAGACCCAGTACTTC. Translation gives CASGPGALETQYF.

The chain links TRBV23-1 to TRBJ2-3; the match to TRBD1 covers 8 bases. TRBV23-1 is marked as an open reading frame, function uncertain. With 2 bases clipped from V and 2 bases from J, the junction kept 21 bases outside the gene matches. This CDR3 is built from 21 residues. This chain's CDR3 is CASSQQGWVRQGKGSTDTQYF. The CDR3 nucleotides read TGCGCCAGCAGTCAACAGGGTTGGGTGAGACAGGGGAAAGGGTCCACAGATACGCAGTATTTT.

This clone was detected a few times. J is TRBJ1-5 and V is TRBV27; unclear D gene. V dropped 3 bases and J dropped 7 bases, with 16 bases sitting between them. The germline gives CDR1 MNHEY, CDR2 SMNVEV (reference sequence). This CDR3 has 15 amino acids. The CDR3 loop reads CASSFLGRAGQPQHF. Here the CDR3 DNA reads TGTGCCAGCAGTTTTCTCGGGCGCGCGGGGCAGCCCCAGCATTTT.

In DNA, the CDR3 is TGTGCCATCAGTGGAGGACAGCCTTACAATGAGCAGTTCTTC. Amino acids: CAISGGQPYNEQFF. The V gene is TRBV10-3, the J gene TRBJ2-1, with a weak D call TRBD1 (6 bases). CDR1 ENHRY and CDR2 SYGVKD come from the germline V gene. V was cut by 4 bases and J by 4 bases, with 11 bases left in between. The CDR3 is 14 residues long.

This clone was counted between two and nine times. This sequence joins TRBV12-5 and TRBJ1-1; D unresolved. The CDR3 sequence is 12 residues long. The germline V and J ends were trimmed by 0 bases and 8 bases, with 7 bases remaining between them. CDR1 is LGHNT and CDR2 is FRNRAP in the germline V gene. The CDR3, as DNA: TGTGCTAGTGGTTTGGTACGCGGGGAAGCTTTCTTT. Amino acids: CASGLVRGEAFF.

The genes are TRBV16 and TRBJ1-2; D remains ambiguous. Trimming cost V 1 base and J 4 bases, with 7 bases left between them. CDR1 KGHSY and CDR2 FQNENV come from the germline V gene. The CDR3 contains 13 residues. CDR3 sequence: CASSQWSGYGYTF. The CDR3 bases are TGTGCCAGCAGCCAATGGAGTGGCTATGGCTACACCTTC.

The chain has TRBV19 and TRBJ2-4; TRBD2 agrees at 12 bases. The trim removed 7 bases at V and 7 bases at J, leaving 11 bases unmatched. This CDR3 contains 16 residues. Germline V lookup: CDR1 LNHDA, CDR2 SQIVND (reference sequence). CDR3 sequence (DNA): TGTGCCAGTAAGGGGCGACTAGCGGGAGATACTAACATTCAGTACTTC. Protein sequence: CASKGRLAGDTNIQYF.

The rearrangement joins TRBV5-1 to TRBJ1-1; D remains ambiguous. Trimming left V 5 bases short and J 0 bases short, with 8 bases between. Germline assignment: CDR1 SGHRS and CDR2 YFSETQ. The CDR3 extends over 13 amino acids. CDR3 DNA: TGCGCCAGCAGGGACCCCTTGAACACTGAAGCTTTCTTT. It yields the protein CASRDPLNTEAFF.

This chain joins TRBV9 and TRBJ2-5, with TRBD1 matching 8 bases. The V gene's germline CDR1 is SGDLS and CDR2 YYNGEE. This CDR3 contains 17 residues. V was pared by 4 bases and J by 5 bases, with 16 bases of the junction left unmatched. The CDR3 coding sequence is TGTGCCAGCAGCAGGACAGGGCTTGAAGGAGTCGGGGAGACCCAGTACTTC. Translated, it gives CASSRTGLEGVGETQYF.

V and J are TRBV6-2 or TRBV6-3 and TRBJ2-7, with no clear D. The CDR3 totals 15 residues. Germline CDR1 is MNHEY and CDR2 is SVGEGT. Deletions cut 4 bases from V and 3 bases from J, with 16 bases between. This CDR3 is CASSWVSRRGYEQYF. CDR3 DNA sequence: TGTGCCAGCAGTTGGGTCTCCAGGCGAGGCTACGAGCAGTACTTC.

The chain carries TRBV19 and TRBJ2-1; 13 nucleotides line up with TRBD2. The germline CDR1 and CDR2 sequences are LNHDA and SQIVND (reference sequence). V shed 4 bases, J shed 10 bases, and the junction held 7 bases outside the gene matches. The CDR3 contains 15 residues. CDR3 region: CASSTGTSGVGEQFF. As DNA, the CDR3 is TGTGCCAGTAGTACCGGGACTAGCGGGGTAGGCGAGCAGTTCTTC.